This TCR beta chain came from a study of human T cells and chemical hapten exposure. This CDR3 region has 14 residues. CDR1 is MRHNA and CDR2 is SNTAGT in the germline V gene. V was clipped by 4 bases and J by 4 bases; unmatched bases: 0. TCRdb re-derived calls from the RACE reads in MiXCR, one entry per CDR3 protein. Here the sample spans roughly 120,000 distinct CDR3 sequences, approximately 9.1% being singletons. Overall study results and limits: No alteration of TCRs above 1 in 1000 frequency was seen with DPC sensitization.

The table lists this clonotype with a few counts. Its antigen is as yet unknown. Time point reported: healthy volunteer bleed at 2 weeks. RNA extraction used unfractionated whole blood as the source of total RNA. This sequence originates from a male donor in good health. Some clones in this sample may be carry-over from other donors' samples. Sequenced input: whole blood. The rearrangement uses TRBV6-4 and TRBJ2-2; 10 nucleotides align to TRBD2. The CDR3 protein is CASSASGSTGELFF. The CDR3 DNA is TGTGCCAGCAGTGCTAGCGGGAGCACCGGGGAGCTGTTTTTT.